This TCR beta chain was obtained from a study of T-cell memory formation after mild COVID-19. About the research overall: The two donors had largely donor-specific TCR clusters.

TCRdb itself ran the 5' RACE reads through MiXCR, one entry per CDR3 protein. This sample has over 130,000 distinct CDR3 sequences, with 11% to 15% found just once. Study-wide results and limits: Among clones peaking at day 37 in the second wave, SARS-CoV-2 specificity remained unconfirmed.

Worth noting for this clonotype: Antigen unknown.

The CDR3 loop spans 17 amino acids. Germline values: CDR1 SGHNT, CDR2 YENEEA. With 0 bases clipped from V and 0 bases from J, the junction kept 6 bases outside the gene matches. The sample comprised PBMCs or a T cell subset sorted from them (not recorded which). The TCR comes from an adult woman who had mild COVID-19 (a few samples of this study predate the infection). Cell type and time point are not known. This chain links TRBV11-3 with TRBJ2-7; TRBD2 aligns across 9 bases. As DNA, the CDR3 is TGTGCCAGCAGCTTAGACCCTAGCGGGACTTACTCCTACGAGCAGTACTTC. As protein: CASSLDPSGTYSYEQYF.